This T cell receptor (beta chain) was captured by sequencing in a study of OX40 agonist ivuxolimab in advanced cancers. Broadly, across the study: Ivuxolimab was an agonistic, fully human IgG2 monoclonal antibody directed against OX40 (CD134), a costimulatory receptor. Intravenous ivuxolimab was administered to patients every 2 weeks at six dose levels: 0.01, 0.1, 0.3, 1.5, 3 and 10 mg/kg. Among the approximately 50 dose-escalation patients, about 19 had hepatocellular carcinoma, 15 or so melanoma, 9 renal cell carcinoma and 9 head and neck cancer. In the dose-escalation cohort, more than 75% of patients were male, and the mean age was about 55 years, with a range of 23 to 79. Prior anti-PD-1, anti-PD-L1 or anti-CTLA-4 therapy was permitted, and about 40% of dose-escalation patients had received checkpoint inhibitors. Partial responses occurred in three dose-escalation patients: two with cutaneous melanoma and one with hepatocellular carcinoma. The purpose of peripheral TCRbeta sequencing was to test whether ivuxolimab changed TCR sequence diversity and led to clonal T-cell expansion. The paper covers the monotherapy dose-escalation part of the phase I ivuxolimab trial, which included N of about 56 patients. Findings and caveats that apply to the study as a whole: In partial responders in the 0.1-3.0 mg/kg groups, normalized peripheral clonal expansion was found to be among the lowest, especially among CD8+ T cells. Low levels of normalized T-cell clonal expansion were also seen in some patients who did not respond. Which antigens the clonally expanded peripheral T cells were specific for was not determined. At doses from 0.1 to 3.0 mg/kg, clonal expansion was seen in both CD4+ and CD8+ blood T cells between baseline and week 6. After ivuxolimab, CD8+ T cells had more expanded clones than CD4+ T cells on average.

Reading the germline V gene gives CDR1 SGHTA and CDR2 FQGNSA. V is reduced by 5 bases and J by 3 bases, leaving a spacing of 14 bases between them. The CDR3 spans 14 residues, from the cysteine through the phenylalanine. Just CDR3 DNA is preserved here, 42 bases in frame from base 1. For sequencing of the TCRbeta CDR3 region, genomic DNA was extracted from the sorted cells. The immunoSEQ Assay was used to sequence the TCRbeta CDR3 regions. TCRdb obtained this table from immuneACCESS and retained in-frame rearrangements with V and J assigned. These tables miss some clones; where compared with another copy, unresolved V genes account for less than half of the shortfall, and the remainder is unexplained. The table for this sample lists 65,000 to 75,000 clones; approximately 90% of them were counted only once. The top ten constitute less than 0.55% of the sample. The trial excluded patients who had a history of autoimmune disease or were on systemic immunosuppression. Peripheral blood for TCR sequencing was collected from all dose cohorts at baseline, on cycle 4 day 1, and on cycle 7 day 1. The samples were taken from a phase I, first-in-human, multicenter, open-label dose-escalation trial of ivuxolimab. The trial enrolled adults with locally advanced or metastatic head and neck squamous cell, hepatocellular, melanoma or renal cell carcinoma. CD4+ and CD8+ T cells were sorted separately from peripheral blood before TCR sequencing.

With respect to this clone: Its binding antigen is unknown. No base quality information exists; no much larger clone differs at one position.

The receptor comes from an adult with an advanced solid tumor such as melanoma, head and neck, liver or kidney cancer. The sequencing used CD4+ or CD8+ T cells sorted from blood, collected in a trial of the OX40 agonist ivuxolimab. Recombination joined TRBV7-2 with TRBJ2-7, and TRBD2 may be the D gene, going by 6 matching bases. The nucleotides read TGTGCCAGCAGCCGGATGGAGGGATTCTACGAGCAGTACTTC. Translated, it reads CASSRMEGFYEQYF.